The next 21 T cell receptor beta chains were all read from a single sample in a study of T cell responses to AZD1222 COVID-19 vaccine. Profiled with immunoSEQ multiplex PCR; TCRdb holds only in-frame clones, not every one. The sample yields under 130,000 clones, 70% to 90% seen once. Sequenced here: peripheral blood, sampled on day 0 of AZD1222 vaccination. The receptors here all came from an adult in good health.

This clone was observed once. The V gene is TRBV15, the J gene TRBJ2-3; D is unresolved. The V and J ends lost 0 bases and 2 bases respectively, with 12 bases between them. Germline assignment: CDR1 LNHNV and CDR2 YYDKDF (reference sequence). The CDR3 runs 16 residues. Here the CDR3 DNA reads TGTGCCACCAGCAGAGATAGTGCGTACGTCACAGATACGCAGTATTTT. Its translation: CATSRDSAYVTDTQYF.

A single count supports this clone. The rearrangement joins TRBV5-4 to TRBJ2-1, with 8 nucleotides matching TRBD1. CDR1 is SGHNT and CDR2 is YYREEE in the germline V gene (reference sequence). This CDR3 has 14 residues. Germline trimming cut 3 bases from V and 7 bases from J; bases unmatched to any gene: 6. The CDR3 nucleotides read TGTGCCAGCAGCTCGTTGACAGGGGATAATGAGCAGTTCTTC. Protein: CASSSLTGDNEQFF.

The count of this clone is one. J is TRBJ2-7 and V is TRBV25-1; D uncertain. The CDR3 has 14 amino acids. From germline, CDR1 is MGHDK and CDR2 SYGVNS. Trimming left V 6 bases short and J 2 bases short, with 14 bases between. CDR3 sequence reads: CASRSTIPTYEQYF. The CDR3 coding sequence is TGTGCCAGCAGGAGCACAATTCCTACCTACGAGCAGTACTTC.

This chain connects TRBV19 to TRBJ1-2; 9 bases line up with TRBD1. J gave up 4 bases and V 3 bases, and 6 bases lay outside the gene matches. There are 15 residues in the CDR3. Germline V gene sequence: CDR1 LNHDA, CDR2 SQIVND (reference sequence). CDR3 DNA: TGTGCCAGTAGTATTGGCGGACAGGGGTCCTATGGCTACACCTTC. It encodes CASSIGGQGSYGYTF.

This sequence joins TRBV4-1 and TRBJ1-5; unclear D gene. This CDR3 contains 14 residues. V lost 4 bases and J lost 5, with 12 bases in between. Germline assignment: CDR1 MGHRA and CDR2 YSYEKL. Here the CDR3 reads CASSRYPGDQPQHF. In DNA, the CDR3 is TGCGCCAGCAGCCGATACCCGGGAGATCAGCCCCAGCATTTT.

This clone was found a few times. V and J are TRBV6-2 or TRBV6-3 and TRBJ1-1; no clear D. The V and J ends lost 3 bases and 6 bases respectively, with 14 bases between them. The CDR3 has 14 residues. CDR1 MNHEY and CDR2 SVGEGT come from the germline V gene. The CDR3 DNA is TGTGCCAGCAGTTATACATCCGGAAGTGCTGAAGCTTTCTTT. It encodes CASSYTSGSAEAFF.

V is TRBV5-5 and J is TRBJ2-7, with a weak D call TRBD1 (5 bases). CDR3 length: 14 residues. Germline CDR1 and CDR2: SGHKS and YYEKEE (reference sequence). Trimming removed 0 bases from V and 3 bases from J, with 10 bases in between. The CDR3, as DNA: TGTGCCAGCAGCTTGGATGGCAGGGACTACGAGCAGTACTTC. This gives the protein CASSLDGRDYEQYF.

This rearrangement joins TRBV6-6 to TRBJ2-7; the match to TRBD1 covers 9 bases. Germline V gives CDR1 MNHNY, CDR2 SVGAGI (reference sequence). V was clipped by 7 bases and J by 9 bases; unmatched bases: 10. CDR3 length: 13 amino acids. The CDR3 bases are TGTGCCAGCAACGCAGCCGGGACAGGGAGGCAGTACTTC. It yields the protein CASNAAGTGRQYF.

V usage is TRBV27 and J usage is TRBJ1-1; D might be TRBD1 (5 bases). The V gene lost 1 base and the J gene lost 3 bases, with 6 bases spanning the gap. The CDR3 is made up of 13 amino acids. The germline CDR1 and CDR2 sequences are MNHEY and SMNVEV (reference sequence). DNA of the CDR3: TGTGCCAGCAGTTTATTGGGGGACACTGAAGCTTTCTTT. Its protein product is CASSLLGDTEAFF.

The chain joins TRBV3-1 (or the pseudogene TRBV3-2) to TRBJ2-5; D gene ambiguous. The CDR3 is made up of 11 amino acids. From germline, CDR1 is LGHDT and CDR2 YNNKEL (reference sequence). Between the trimmed V and J ends, which lost 4 bases and 1 base, there was a span of 1 base. The CDR3 coding sequence is TGTGCCAGCAGCCTCCAAGAGACCCAGTACTTC. Encoded protein: CASSLQETQYF.

The V gene is TRBV5-1, the J gene TRBJ2-7, with D hard to call. There are 16 residues in the CDR3. CDR1 SGHRS and CDR2 YFSETQ come from the germline V gene. Between the trimmed V and J ends, which lost 0 bases and 0 bases, there was a span of 13 bases. The CDR3 bases are TGCGCCAGCAGCTTGGATCTCAGCGCTGTCTCCTACGAGCAGTACTTC. Amino acid sequence: CASSLDLSAVSYEQYF.

The chain recombines TRBV18 with TRBJ1-3, with 7 bases that match TRBD1. This CDR3 is 16 amino acids long. J gave up 0 bases and V 5 bases, and 7 bases lay outside the gene matches. Germline CDR1 and CDR2: KGHSH and LQKENI. The CDR3 bases are TGTGCCAGCTCAGGGGGACAGCCCGACTCTGGAAACACCATATATTTT. Residues: CASSGGQPDSGNTIYF.

In DNA, the CDR3 is TGTGCCAGCAGTTTAGGAAAAAACACTGAAGCTTTCTTT. Translation gives CASSLGKNTEAFF. The chain couples TRBV12-3 or TRBV12-4 to TRBJ1-1; D is uncertain. The CDR3 totals 13 residues. V was trimmed by 1 base and J by 2 bases, leaving 5 bases between them.

J is TRBJ2-3 and V is TRBV6-6; maybe TRBD2 (5 bases). CDR3 length equals 14 residues. CDR1 is MNHNY, CDR2 SVGAGI, per germline (reference sequence). The V and J ends lost 7 bases and 5 bases respectively, with 16 bases between them. CDR3 amino acids: CASTPLRGRDTQYF. The CDR3 coding sequence is TGTGCCAGCACTCCTCTTCGGGGAAGAGATACGCAGTATTTT.

This clone has only one observation. The chain recombines TRBV21-1 with TRBJ2-2; the table's D call TRBD2 went unverified against the DNA. TRBV21-1 constitutes a pseudogene. This CDR3 comprises 17 residues. The CDR3 sequence: CASSKGASGGNTGELFF. In nucleotides, the CDR3 is TGTGCCAGCAGCAAAGGCGCTAGCGGGGGGAACACCGGGGAGCTGTTTTTT.

The V call is TRBV6-5, the J call TRBJ2-7, with TRBD1 matching over 11 bases. CDR1 MNHEY and CDR2 SVGAGI come from the germline V gene. Trimming took 6 bases from V and 2 from J; bases not matched to a gene: 6. The CDR3 is made up of 15 amino acids. The CDR3 region is CASRPRDRGAYEQYF. CDR3 nucleotide sequence: TGTGCCAGCAGACCGAGGGACAGGGGGGCCTACGAGCAGTACTTC.

This clone appeared once. The V call is TRBV3-1 (or the pseudogene TRBV3-2), the J call TRBJ1-3, with unresolved D. Germline assignment: CDR1 LGHDT and CDR2 YNNKEL (reference sequence). Trimming took off 1 base at V and 3 bases at J, with 22 bases between the two ends. The CDR3 extends over 19 amino acids. CDR3: CASSQASVRSGSSGNTIYF. CDR3 in DNA: TGTGCCAGCAGCCAAGCCAGCGTACGATCGGGCTCGAGTGGAAACACCATATATTTT.

V and J are TRBV5-4 and TRBJ2-5; D may be TRBD1 (5 bases). CDR1 and CDR2 from the germline V gene are SGHNT and YYREEE (reference sequence). This CDR3 comprises 14 residues. Trimming shortened V by 2 bases and J by 1 base, and 9 bases separated the two germline ends. CDR3 nucleotide sequence: TGTGCCAGCAGCTTACGACAGTCCCAAGAGACCCAGTACTTC. Translating it yields CASSLRQSQETQYF.

The CDR3 loop reads CASSQERTYNEQFF. The CDR3 nucleotides are TGCGCCAGCAGCCAAGAACGCACCTACAATGAGCAGTTCTTC. The V and J genes are TRBV4-1 and TRBJ2-1, with D unresolved. In germline, CDR1 is MGHRA, CDR2 YSYEKL. The CDR3 loop spans 14 amino acids. V dropped 0 bases and J dropped 2 bases, with 5 bases sitting between them.

For this clone: At one of its ends the junction is not consistent with the germline gene, which may arise from a read error. The chain has TRBV7-7 and TRBJ2-3; D is uncertain. The CDR3 contains 17 residues. Germline CDR1 and CDR2: SSHAT and FNYEAQ (reference sequence). The CDR3 nucleotides are TGTGCTAGCAGCTGTCCCAAGGAGAAGAACCGGGCAGATACGCAGTATTTT. This encodes CASSCPKEKNRADTQYF.

The chain combines TRBV6-2 or TRBV6-3 with TRBJ1-2, with a weak D call TRBD1 (5 bases). The CDR3 runs to 12 residues. V was cut by 4 bases and J by 8 bases, with 11 bases left in between. Per the germline V gene, CDR1 is MNHEY and CDR2 is SVGEGT. The CDR3 reads CASSFRGDGYTF. As DNA, the CDR3 is TGTGCCAGCAGTTTTAGGGGAGACGGCTACACCTTC.